The T cell receptor beta chain described here comes from a study of blood T cell repertoires in COVID-19. Turning to the study itself: Whether acute or convalescent, the COVID-19 samples came from the United States, Italy and Spain.

Assay used: immunoSEQ multiplex PCR; TCRdb lists only in-frame clones, some missing. The sample includes some 190,000 clones, roughly 88% of them seen just once. The CDR3 covers 12 residues. V dropped 3 bases and J dropped 6 bases, with 9 bases sitting between them. Germline V CDR1 and CDR2: SGHVS, FQNEAQ. The rearrangement uses TRBV7-8 and TRBJ2-7; D uncertain. Specimen: peripheral blood. The TCR sequence derives from an elderly man with COVID-19, enrolled during active disease. The CDR3 DNA is TGTGCCAGCAGCTTTACGGCAGGCGAGCAGTACTTC. Its protein product is CASSFTAGEQYF.